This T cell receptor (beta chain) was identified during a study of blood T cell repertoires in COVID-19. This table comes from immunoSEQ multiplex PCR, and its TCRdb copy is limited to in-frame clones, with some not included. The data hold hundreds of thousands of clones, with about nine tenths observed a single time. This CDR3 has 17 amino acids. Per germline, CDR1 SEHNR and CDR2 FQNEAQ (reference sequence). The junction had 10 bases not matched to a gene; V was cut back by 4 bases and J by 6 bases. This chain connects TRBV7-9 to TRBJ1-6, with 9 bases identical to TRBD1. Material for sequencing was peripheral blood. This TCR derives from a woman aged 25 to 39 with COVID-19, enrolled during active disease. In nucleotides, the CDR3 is TGTGCCAGCAGCTCATCCGGGACAGGGCTGGTTAATTCACCCCTCCACTTT. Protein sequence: CASSSSGTGLVNSPLHF.